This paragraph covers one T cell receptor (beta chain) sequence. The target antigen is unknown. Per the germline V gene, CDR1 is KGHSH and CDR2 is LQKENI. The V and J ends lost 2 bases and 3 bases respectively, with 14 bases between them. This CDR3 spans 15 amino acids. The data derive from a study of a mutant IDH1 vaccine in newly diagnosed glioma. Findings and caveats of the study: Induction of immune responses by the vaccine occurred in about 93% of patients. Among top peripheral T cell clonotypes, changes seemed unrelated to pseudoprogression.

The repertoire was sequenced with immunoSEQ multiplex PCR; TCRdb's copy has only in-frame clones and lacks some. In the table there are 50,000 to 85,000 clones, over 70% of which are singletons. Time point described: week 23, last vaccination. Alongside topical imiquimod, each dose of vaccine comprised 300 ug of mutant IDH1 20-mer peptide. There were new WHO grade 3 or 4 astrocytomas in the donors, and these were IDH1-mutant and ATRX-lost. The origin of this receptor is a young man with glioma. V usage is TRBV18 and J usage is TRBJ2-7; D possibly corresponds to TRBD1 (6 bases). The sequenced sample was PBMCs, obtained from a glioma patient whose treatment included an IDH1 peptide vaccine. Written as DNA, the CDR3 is TGTGCCAGCTCACCAGGGACAAGGGCAAGCTACGAGCAGTACTTC. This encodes CASSPGTRASYEQYF.